This T cell receptor (beta chain) was obtained from a study of identical twins. Findings of the study overall: Within twin pairs, the out-of-frame alpha sequences they shared showed excess low generation probability. One should note that invariant MAIT and iNKT cells could partly confound zero-insertion analyses. Whereas memory repertoires showed no such difference, abundant cord blood beta clonotypes carried fewer insertions.

TCRdb reprocessed the 5' RACE reads via MiXCR and lists one record per CDR3 protein. This sample has 450,000 or so distinct CDR3 sequences, with roughly 18% found just once. Only a few counts were recorded for this clonotype. The antigen is unknown. This CDR3 spans 10 amino acids. This TCR came from a man in his forties or fifties in good health. The chain joins TRBV21-1 to TRBJ1-2. TRBV21-1 is a listed pseudogene. Sequencing used naive T cells sorted from blood. The CDR3 reads CATTQVGYTF. The CDR3 bases are TGTGCCACCACCCAGGTTGGCTACACCTTC.